Given below is one T cell receptor (beta chain) in context. What it binds is unknown. The sample originates from a study of cytomegalovirus exposure and HLA in healthy donors. Points from the study as a whole: A later analysis linked a missense DCLRE1C variant to TCR beta V- and J-gene trimming. A later analysis reportedly found fewer N-insertions in an Asian-associated ancestry cluster than the roughly 680-donor mean.

13 Jbeta primers and 60 Vbeta primers were used for the PCR. Produced via immunoSEQ multiplex PCR; TCRdb's table is partial and in-frame only. There are some 220,000 clones in the sample; approximately 84% occur only once, and 0.5% to 0.7% lies in the top ten. Germline CDR1 GTSNPN, CDR2 SVGIG (reference sequence). This CDR3 is built from 15 residues. J was trimmed by 9 bases and V by 2 bases; bases with no gene match: 11. The J gene is TRBJ2-7, the V gene TRBV30; 12 nucleotides line up with TRBD2. This TCR was recovered from a middle-aged woman in good health and CMV-seronegative. Specimen: PBMCs. The CDR3 sequence: CAWSMRLAGGNGQYF. The CDR3 bases are TGTGCCTGGAGTATGCGTCTAGCGGGGGGGAATGGGCAGTACTTC.